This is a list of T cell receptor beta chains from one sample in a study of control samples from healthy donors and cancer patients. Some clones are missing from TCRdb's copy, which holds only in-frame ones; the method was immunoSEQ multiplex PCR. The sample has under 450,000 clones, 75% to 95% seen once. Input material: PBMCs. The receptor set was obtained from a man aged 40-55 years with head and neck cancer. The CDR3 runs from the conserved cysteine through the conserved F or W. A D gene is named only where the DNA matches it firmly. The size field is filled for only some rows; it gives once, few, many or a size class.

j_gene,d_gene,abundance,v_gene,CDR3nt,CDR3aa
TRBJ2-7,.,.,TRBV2,TGTGCCAGCAGTGGGGGGATGACCTACGAGCAGTACTTC,CASSGGMTYEQYF
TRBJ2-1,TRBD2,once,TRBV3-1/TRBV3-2,TGTGCCAGCAGCCCCCTAGCGGGATTTACTGAGCAGTTCTTC,CASSPLAGFTEQFF
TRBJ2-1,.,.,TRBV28,TGTGCCAGCAGTTGGGTTCCCATGAGCTCCTACAATGAGCAGTTCTTC,CASSWVPMSSYNEQFF
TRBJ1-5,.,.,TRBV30,TGTGCCTGGACCCTGGGTGGTCAGGCGAGCGGTCAGCCCCAGCATTTT,CAWTLGGQASGQPQHF
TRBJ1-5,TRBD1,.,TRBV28,TGTGCCAGCAGGGAGGGGGACAGAGATTATCAGCCCCAGCATTTT,CASREGDRDYQPQHF
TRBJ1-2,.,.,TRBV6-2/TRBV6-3,TGTGCCAGCAGTGACAGCTCCCGAGGCTACACCTTC,CASSDSSRGYTF
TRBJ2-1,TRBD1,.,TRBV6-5,TGTGCCAGCAGTTCGACAGGGCAAGCCTACAATGAGCAGTTCTTC,CASSSTGQAYNEQFF
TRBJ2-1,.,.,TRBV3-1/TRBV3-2,TGTGCCAGCAGCCAAGAGGAGCCGAGTGAGCAGTTCTTC,CASSQEEPSEQFF
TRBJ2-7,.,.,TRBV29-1,TGCAGCGTTACGGACACGTCCGTGAGGTACTTC,CSVTDTSVRYF
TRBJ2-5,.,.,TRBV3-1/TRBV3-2,TGTGCCTCTCAGTCCCTTGGGGGGGCCGAAGAGACCCAGTACTTC,CASQSLGGAEETQYF
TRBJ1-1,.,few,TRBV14,TGTGCCAGCAGCCATCTCGACAAGATGAACACTGAAGCTTTCTTT,CASSHLDKMNTEAFF
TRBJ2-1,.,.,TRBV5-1,TGCGCCAGCAGCTCCCCTTCCGGGTTAGATGAGCAGTTCTTC,CASSSPSGLDEQFF
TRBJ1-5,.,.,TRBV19,TGTGCCAGTAGTAAGCGCGTGGGTGTTCCCAATCAGCCCCAGCATTTT,CASSKRVGVPNQPQHF
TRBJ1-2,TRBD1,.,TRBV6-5,TGTGCCAGCAGAAAAAGGACAGGCGCCTATGGCTACACCTTC,CASRKRTGAYGYTF
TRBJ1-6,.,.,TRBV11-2,TGTGCCAGCAGCTCGATATCTCCGGCAGGGTCCTCACCCCTCCACTTT,CASSSISPAGSSPLHF
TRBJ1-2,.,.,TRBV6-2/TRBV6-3,TGTGCCAGCAGTTACTCGGTGGGATTTAACTATGGCTACACCTTC,CASSYSVGFNYGYTF
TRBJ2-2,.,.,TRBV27,TGTGCCAGCACCCCCGGGGGTCTTGGCGGGGAGCTGTTTTTT,CASTPGGLGGELFF
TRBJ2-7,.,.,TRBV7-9,TGTGCCAGCAGCTTATACTTGGGAGGCGAGCAGTACTTC,CASSLYLGGEQYF
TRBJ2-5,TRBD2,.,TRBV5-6,TGTGCCAGCAGCTTCCGGACTAGCGGGCAAGAGACCCAGTACTTC,CASSFRTSGQETQYF
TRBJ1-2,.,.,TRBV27,TGTGCCAGCAGTTTATACCAGGGTGGGGGGGGCTACACCTTC,CASSLYQGGGGYTF
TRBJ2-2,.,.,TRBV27,TGTGCCAGCAGTCTCTCCTGGGGGAACACCGGGGAGCTGTTTTTT,CASSLSWGNTGELFF
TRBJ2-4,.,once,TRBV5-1,TGCGCCAGCAGCTTGATTCCAGGGGCAAAAAACATTCAGTACTTC,CASSLIPGAKNIQYF
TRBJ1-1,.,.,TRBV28,TGTGCCAGCAGCAAATCCTCTACAGGGCGCACTGAAGCTTTCTTT,CASSKSSTGRTEAFF
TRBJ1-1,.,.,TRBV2,TGTGCCAGCAGTGACGGACAATCGAACACTGAAGCTTTCTTT,CASSDGQSNTEAFF